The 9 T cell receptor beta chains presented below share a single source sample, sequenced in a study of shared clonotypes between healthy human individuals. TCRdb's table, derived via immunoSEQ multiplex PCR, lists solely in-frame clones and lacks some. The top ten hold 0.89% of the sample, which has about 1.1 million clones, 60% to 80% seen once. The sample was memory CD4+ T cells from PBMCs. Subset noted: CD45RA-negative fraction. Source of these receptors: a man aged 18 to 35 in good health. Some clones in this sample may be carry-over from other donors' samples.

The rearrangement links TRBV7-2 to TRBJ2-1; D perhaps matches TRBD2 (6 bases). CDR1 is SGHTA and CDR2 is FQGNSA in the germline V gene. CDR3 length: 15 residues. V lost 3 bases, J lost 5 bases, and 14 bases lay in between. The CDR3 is CASSLRRDSHNEQFF. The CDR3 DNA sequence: TGTGCCAGCAGCTTGAGGCGGGATTCCCACAATGAGCAGTTCTTC.

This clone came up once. CDR3 loop: CASSVAITDTQYF. The CDR3 DNA follows: TGTGCCAGCAGCGTAGCGATCACAGATACGCAGTATTTT. J is TRBJ2-3 and V is TRBV9; unclear D gene. The germline CDR1 and CDR2 sequences are SGDLS and YYNGEE. The length of the CDR3 is 13 residues. Between the trimmed V and J ends, which lost 0 bases and 2 bases, there was a span of 4 bases.

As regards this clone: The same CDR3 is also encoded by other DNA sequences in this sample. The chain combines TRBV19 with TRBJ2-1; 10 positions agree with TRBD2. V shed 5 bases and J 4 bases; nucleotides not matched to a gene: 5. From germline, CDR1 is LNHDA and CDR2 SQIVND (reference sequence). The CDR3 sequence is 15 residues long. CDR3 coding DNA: TGTGCCAGTAGTCCGCGACTAGCGGGTTACAATGAGCAGTTCTTC. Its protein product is CASSPRLAGYNEQFF.

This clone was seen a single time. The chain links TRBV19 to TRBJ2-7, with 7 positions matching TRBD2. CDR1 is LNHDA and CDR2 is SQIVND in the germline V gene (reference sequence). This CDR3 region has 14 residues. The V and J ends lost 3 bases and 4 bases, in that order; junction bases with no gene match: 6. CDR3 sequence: CASSIGGREYEQYF. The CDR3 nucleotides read TGTGCCAGTAGTATTGGCGGGAGAGAGTACGAGCAGTACTTC.

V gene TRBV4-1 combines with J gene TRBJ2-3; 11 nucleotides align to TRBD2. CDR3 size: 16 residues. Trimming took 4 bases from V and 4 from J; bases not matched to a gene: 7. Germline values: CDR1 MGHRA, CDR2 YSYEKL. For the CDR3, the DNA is TGCGCCAGCAGCCTATCGACTAGCGGGGCCCCAGATACGCAGTATTTT. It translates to CASSLSTSGAPDTQYF.

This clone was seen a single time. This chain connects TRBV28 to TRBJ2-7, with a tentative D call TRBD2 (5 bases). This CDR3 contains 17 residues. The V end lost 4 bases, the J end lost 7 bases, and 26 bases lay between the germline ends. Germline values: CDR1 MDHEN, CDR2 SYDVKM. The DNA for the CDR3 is TGTGCCAGCAGTTCCCCCGGACCGGCGTCTCCTACGGGGGAGCAGTACTTC. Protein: CASSSPGPASPTGEQYF.

The CDR3 nucleotides are TGTGCCAGCAGCCTAGGGGCGGGAACTGGAAACACCATATATTTT. Amino acid sequence: CASSLGAGTGNTIYF. The rearrangement uses TRBV7-3 and TRBJ1-3; a possible D gene is TRBD1 (5 bases). This CDR3 comprises 15 residues. Germline V lookup: CDR1 SGHTA, CDR2 FQGTGA. Trimming shortened V by 5 bases and J by 2 bases, and 13 bases separated the two germline ends.

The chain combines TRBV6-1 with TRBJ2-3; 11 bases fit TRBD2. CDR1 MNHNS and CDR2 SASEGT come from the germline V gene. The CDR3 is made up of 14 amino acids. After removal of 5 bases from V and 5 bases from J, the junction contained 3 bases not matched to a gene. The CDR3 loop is CASSRGLAVDTQYF. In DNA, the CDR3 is TGTGCCAGCAGTCGGGGACTAGCGGTAGATACGCAGTATTTT.

The DNA of the CDR3 is TGTGCCAGCAGTAGGGTAGAGAGAGGAAGCAATCAGCCCCAGCATTTT. This codes for CASSRVERGSNQPQHF. The genes are TRBV2 and TRBJ1-5; D is ambiguous. This CDR3 has 16 amino acids. In germline, CDR1 is SNHLY, CDR2 FYNNEI. V lost 5 bases and J lost 1, with 15 bases in between.